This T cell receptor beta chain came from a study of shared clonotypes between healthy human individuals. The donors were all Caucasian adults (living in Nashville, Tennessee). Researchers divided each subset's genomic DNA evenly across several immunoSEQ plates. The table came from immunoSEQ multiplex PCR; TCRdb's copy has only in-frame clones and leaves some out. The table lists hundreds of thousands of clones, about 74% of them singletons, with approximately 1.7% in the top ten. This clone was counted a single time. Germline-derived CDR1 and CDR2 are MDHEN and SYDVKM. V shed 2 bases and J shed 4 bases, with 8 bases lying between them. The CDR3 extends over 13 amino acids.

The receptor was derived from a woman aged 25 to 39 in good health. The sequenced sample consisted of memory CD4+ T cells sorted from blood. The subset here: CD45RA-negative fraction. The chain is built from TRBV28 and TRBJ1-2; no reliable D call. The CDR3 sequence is CASSLRERYGYTF. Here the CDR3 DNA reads TGTGCCAGCAGTTTACGGGAACGCTATGGCTACACCTTC.